The T cell receptor (beta chain) under discussion was sequenced for a study of OX40 agonist ivuxolimab in advanced cancers. Across the whole study: Ivuxolimab, an antibody acting as an agonist of OX40 (CD134), was used to treat patients.

The study's findings and limits: There was clonal expansion of CD4+ and CD8+ blood T cells by week 6 at 0.1 to 3.0 mg/kg.

Libraries were prepared by immunoSEQ multiplex PCR; TCRdb keeps only in-frame clonotypes and omits some of them. The sample carries roughly 70,000 clones, around nine tenths recorded once. The CDR3 contains 15 residues. V gave up 3 bases and J gave up 7 bases, with 13 bases separating them. The germline V gene has CDR1 MNHEY and CDR2 SMNVEV (reference sequence). The sample holds one count of this clone. Antigen: not known. The specimen was CD4+ or CD8+ T cells sorted from blood, collected in a trial of the OX40 agonist ivuxolimab. The TCR originated in an adult with an advanced solid tumor such as melanoma, head and neck, liver or kidney cancer. The rearrangement uses TRBV27 and TRBJ1-6, with D possibly TRBD1 on 5 matching bases. The CDR3 region is CASSFFGTLNSPLHF. The CDR3 bases are TGTGCCAGCAGTTTCTTCGGGACTCTCAATTCACCCCTCCACTTT.